What follows is one T cell receptor beta chain and its context. The antigen this receptor binds is unknown. Per-base quality was not reported, and no clone a single base away is much larger than it. The library was prepared using multiplex PCR. Sequencing was performed on an Illumina HiSeq 4000. To build TCR beta libraries, CDR3 regions were amplified by Arm-PCR using iRepertoire HTBI primers. PCR products were gel purified before sequencing. The authors' pipeline ran thus. A total of 62 TRBV and 14 TRBJ segments were identified across samples and were used for gene usage analysis of CDR3 amino acid clonotypes. Filtered high-quality paired reads were merged into contigs using COPE and FqMerger. BLAST was used to align contigs to the IMGT TRBV, TRBD and TRBJ reference genes, and CDR3 was defined following IMGT. Any clonotype with a frequency above 0.1% was counted as a highly expanded clone. Shannon entropy served as the measure of repertoire diversity, while the Gini coefficient captured V-J evenness. A clonotype found in more than one individual was treated as public. TCRdb itself trimmed the public reads at Q25 with fastp, ran MiXCR and retained productive beta chains. Records with the same CDR3 protein are collapsed into one entry carrying the most frequent genes and DNA. TCRdb, not the authors, supplied the V and J calls. The sample table holds roughly 420,000 distinct CDR3 sequences, of which 16% were seen once. The ten biggest clones cover around a tenth of the sample.

This entry comes from a study of regulatory T cells in long-lasting Graves disease (dated by TCRdb to about 2021). For the wider study: Patients with newly diagnosed Graves' disease had been on antithyroid drugs for under 3 months. Persistent Graves' disease patients were compared with newly diagnosed Graves' disease patients by peripheral blood TCR sequencing and RNA sequencing. The study was registered as a clinical trial and conducted in China. A total of around 35 samples underwent TCR sequencing, from roughly 13 patients with persistent Graves' disease and 20 or so patients with newly diagnosed Graves' disease.

Interpreted using the paper, the time point label stands for: newly diagnosed GD, antithyroid drugs for less than 3 months. For both TCR sequencing and RNA sequencing, RNA was extracted from PBMCs using TRIzol. The diagnosis of Graves' disease followed American Thyroid Association guidelines. The patients came from an endocrinology department in Xi'an, China. From each patient, around 9 milliliters of peripheral blood was collected into an EDTA anticoagulant tube. Ficoll Paque Plus density gradient separation was used to isolate PBMCs, and no further T cell sorting was done. An Agilent 2100 Bioanalyzer and agarose gel were used to check RNA quality, while a NanoDrop 2000 measured RNA concentration. What the authors observed across the whole study: The small sample size was acknowledged by the authors as a limitation that may reduce accuracy. A larger number of public clonotypes was shared among persistent patients (fewer than 3,000) than among newly diagnosed patients (more than 850). Peripheral blood alone was examined, since thyroid tissue, which constituted the primary lesion, could not be accessed. Compared with newly diagnosed patients, persistent Graves' disease patients had lower TCR Shannon entropy and fewer highly expanded clones, which suggests clonal expansion. Preferential use of TRBV28, TRBJ1-2 and TRBJ2-5 was observed in persistent disease, whereas TRBV20-1 and TRBJ2-1 were favored in newly diagnosed disease. Sequencing and analysis were restricted to the TCR beta chain.

According to the germline V gene (reference sequence), CDR1 reads SEHNR and CDR2 reads FQNEAQ. Including the terminal cysteine and phenylalanine, the CDR3 comprises 13 residues. Here the CDR3 DNA is all that survives: 39 bases in frame from base 1. Trimming at the junction amounts to 1 base on V and 6 bases on J, and the germline ends lie 9 bases apart. These data are also associated with another study on T cells in Graves' hyperthyroidism and ophthalmopathy. The second study's authors report: Stable Graves' hyperthyroidism was defined as no progression to ophthalmopathy during 18 months of follow-up. Hyperthyroidism patients were aged 18 to 65 years and newly diagnosed, with disease duration of less than 2 months. Exclusion was applied to patients with uncontrolled infections, other autoimmune diseases, pregnancy or lactation. Diagnoses relied on clinical symptoms, serum thyroxine and TRAb, thyroid ultrasound and orbital computed tomography. For the first round of RT-PCR on the TCR CDR3, the HTBI primer set was used together with the Qiagen OneStep RT-PCR kit. Most expanded thyroid clonotypes (frequency above 0.001) were also found in blood, which suggests that blood repertoires may mirror thyroid immune responses. Ophthalmopathy was separated from stable hyperthyroidism by a 13 V-J signature model, with over 85% sensitivity and about 81% specificity obtained in cross-validation and 80%/75% obtained in testing. In validation, the model predicted progression to ophthalmopathy a median of approximately 6.6 months before onset, with roughly 70% sensitivity and almost 75% specificity. TCR V-J signatures able to tell the groups apart were searched for in a discovery cohort of 100 patients, of whom 43 had Graves' ophthalmopathy and about 60 had stable Graves' hyperthyroidism. An independent validation cohort of under 20 hyperthyroidism patients and over 15 patients who later progressed to ophthalmopathy tested prospective prediction of ophthalmopathy. The 100 or so discovery patients were randomly divided into training and test sets at a 7:3 ratio. In several Graves' hyperthyroidism patients, the study also compared T-cell repertoires from thyroid tissue with T-cell repertoires from blood. Following sampling, methimazole starting at 30 mg daily was given to hyperthyroidism patients, and high-dose intravenous methylprednisolone was given to ophthalmopathy patients. A second multiplex PCR round built the libraries, followed by size selection and purification. The libraries were sequenced on an Illumina HiSeq2000 using paired-end 100 bp reads. SOAPnuke was used to process the raw data, throwing out any read that contained adapters or uncalled bases, had a mean Phred below 15, or lacked an exact constant-primer or identifier match. COPE v1.2.5 was used to merge the high-quality paired reads, and each unique nucleotide sequence was defined as a clonotype. MiTCR v1.1 was used to align clonotypes to the IMGT TRBV, TRBD and TRBJ reference segments. Only V-J combinations with frequency above 0.0001, covering roughly 99% of repertoires, were analysed. A TCS score was defined as the ratio of F50 (clonal expansion) to E x V (chaos), with BLOSUM62-based TCRdist applied between CDR3 peptides within each V-J. Welch's t-statistics and random forest reduced around 520 V-J features to around 14, which were used in a naive Bayes classifier (R e1071). Sample size was not statistically predetermined, and investigators were not blinded to group allocation. According to the paper, TCR Vbeta CDR3 sequencing was carried out on 135 peripheral blood samples, which came from fewer than 50 ophthalmopathy, some 73 hyperthyroidism and approximately 17 progressor patients.

The rearranged segments are TRBV7-9 and TRBJ1-1, with the D gene call left open. The receptor was isolated from a young woman with Graves disease. Donor details come from another sample of the same person, matched by shared clones. The starting material was peripheral blood mononuclear cells (PBMCs), obtained at new diagnosis, from a patient treated with antithyroid drugs. In nucleotide form, the sequence is TGTGCCAGCAGCTTAGTATTTGGGGCTGAAGCTTTCTTT. It translates to CASSLVFGAEAFF.